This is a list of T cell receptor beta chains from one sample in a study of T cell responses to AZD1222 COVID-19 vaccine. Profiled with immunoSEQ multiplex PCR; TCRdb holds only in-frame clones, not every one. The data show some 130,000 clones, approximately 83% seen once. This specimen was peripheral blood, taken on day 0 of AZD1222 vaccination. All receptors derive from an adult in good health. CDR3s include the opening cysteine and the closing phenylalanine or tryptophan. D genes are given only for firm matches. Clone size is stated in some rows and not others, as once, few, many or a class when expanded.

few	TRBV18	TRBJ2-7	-	TGTGCCAGCTCACCTAGAACGGGGACGGGCGAGCAGTACTTC	CASSPRTGTGEQYF
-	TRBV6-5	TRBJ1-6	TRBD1	TGTGCCAGCAGTCCGGGACAGGCAACGTCTTCACCCCTCCACTTT	CASSPGQATSSPLHF
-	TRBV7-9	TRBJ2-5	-	TGTGCCAGCAGTTCATGGGCCCCGTCAGCCGAGACCCAGTACTTC	CASSSWAPSAETQYF
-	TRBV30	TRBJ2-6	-	TGTGCCTGGGACAGGAGCTCTGGGGCCAACGTCCTGACTTTC	CAWDRSSGANVLTF
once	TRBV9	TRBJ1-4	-	TGTGCCAGCAGCGCAGGAGAAGGGGCGCGAGGTGAAAAACTGTTTTTT	CASSAGEGARGEKLFF
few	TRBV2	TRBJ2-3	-	TGTGCCAGCAGGGCGCTAGGAGATACGCAGTATTTT	CASRALGDTQYF
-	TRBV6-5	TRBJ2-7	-	TGTGCCAGCAGTTACTCGACCCTAGGCCCCTACGAGCAGTACTTC	CASSYSTLGPYEQYF
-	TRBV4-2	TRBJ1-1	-	TGTGCCAGCAGCCAAGTCGGTAATGCGAACACTGAAGCTTTCTTT	CASSQVGNANTEAFF
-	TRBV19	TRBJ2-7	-	TGTGCCAGTAGTAAAGGGCGCTACGAGCAGTACTTC	CASSKGRYEQYF
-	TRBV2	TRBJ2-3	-	TGTGCCAGCAGCGGGACTTACCTCTCAGATACGCAGTATTTT	CASSGTYLSDTQYF
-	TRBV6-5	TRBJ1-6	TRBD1	TGTGCCAGCACTCTATTACAGGGGGAGGCACCCCTCCACTTT	CASTLLQGEAPLHF
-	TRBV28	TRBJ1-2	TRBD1	TGTGCCAGCAGTTTAAGGACAGGGAACTATGGCTACACCTTC	CASSLRTGNYGYTF
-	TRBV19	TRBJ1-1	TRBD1	TGTGCCAGTAGTTCGACCGGGACAGGGACTGATACTGAAGCTTTCTTT	CASSSTGTGTDTEAFF
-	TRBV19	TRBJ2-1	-	TGTGCCAGTAGTATAACCGCCTACAATGAGCAGTTCTTC	CASSITAYNEQFF
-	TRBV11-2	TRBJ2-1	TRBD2	TGTGCCAGCAGCCTTAGCGGGGCTTCCTACAATGAGCAGTTCTTC	CASSLSGASYNEQFF
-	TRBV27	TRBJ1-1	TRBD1	TGTGCCAGCAGTTGGTTCGGGACAGGAAACACTGAAGCTTTCTTT	CASSWFGTGNTEAFF
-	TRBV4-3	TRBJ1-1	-	TGCGCCAGCAGCCAAGATGCGGGGGATGAAGCTTTCTTT	CASSQDAGDEAFF
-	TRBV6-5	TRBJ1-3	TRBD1	TGTGCCAGCAGTTACTCGGCGGGACAGGGAAACACCATATATTTT	CASSYSAGQGNTIYF
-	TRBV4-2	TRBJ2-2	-	TGTGCCAGCAGCCAAGATAAGGGGGGAGGGCCGAACGGGGAGCTGTTTTTT	CASSQDKGGGPNGELFF
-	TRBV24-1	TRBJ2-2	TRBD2	TGTGCCACGGGACTAGCGGGATCGAACACCGGGGAGCTGTTTTTT	CATGLAGSNTGELFF
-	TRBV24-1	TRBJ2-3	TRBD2	TGTGCCACCTCACTGGTAGCGGGGGGCCCAGATACGCAGTATTTT	CATSLVAGGPDTQYF
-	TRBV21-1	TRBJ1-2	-	TGTGCCAGCAGCAAAGTCAAGGGAACTAACTATGGCTACACCTTC	CASSKVKGTNYGYTF
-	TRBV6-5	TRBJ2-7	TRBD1	TGTGCCAGCAAGCCGGGACAGGAGGCGTACGAGCAGTACTTC	CASKPGQEAYEQYF
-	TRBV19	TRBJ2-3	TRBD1	TGTGCCAGTAGTCCCCGGACAGGCGTTAACACAGATACGCAGTATTTT	CASSPRTGVNTDTQYF
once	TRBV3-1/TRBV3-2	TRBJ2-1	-	TGTGCCAGCAGCCCCCCACGAGGGGCAGGGGCATACAATGAGCAGTTCTTC	CASSPPRGAGAYNEQFF
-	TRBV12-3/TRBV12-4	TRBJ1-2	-	TGTGCCAGCAGTAGATACAGGGATTCTGGCTACACCTTC	CASSRYRDSGYTF
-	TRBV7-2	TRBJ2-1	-	TGTGCCAGCAGCTTAGCGCCAGGAAACCATGAGCAGTTCTTC	CASSLAPGNHEQFF
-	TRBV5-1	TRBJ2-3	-	TGCGCCAGCAGCGCGTATACTAGACCGGACACAGATACGCAGTATTTT	CASSAYTRPDTDTQYF
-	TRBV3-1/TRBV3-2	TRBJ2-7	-	TGTGCCAGCAGCCAAAAGGTGGACGGGAATAGCTCCTACGAGCAGTACTTC	CASSQKVDGNSSYEQYF
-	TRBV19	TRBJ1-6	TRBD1	TGTGCCAGTACCCGGGACAGGAGGTCCTATAATTCACCCCTCCACTTT	CASTRDRRSYNSPLHF
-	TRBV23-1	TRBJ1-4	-	TGCGCCAGCAGACCCTACCGAGGGGATAATGAAAAACTGTTTTTT	CASRPYRGDNEKLFF
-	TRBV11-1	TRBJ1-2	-	TGTGCCAGCAGTCCAAGCCGGGGAGATGGCTACACCTTC	CASSPSRGDGYTF
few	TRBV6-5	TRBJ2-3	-	TGTGCCAGCAGTTACGGGGCGGGGAATACGCAGTATTTT	CASSYGAGNTQYF
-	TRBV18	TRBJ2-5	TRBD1	TGTGCCAGCTCACCACGACAGGGGGCCCAAGAGACCCAGTACTTC	CASSPRQGAQETQYF
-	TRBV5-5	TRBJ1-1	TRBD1	TGTGCCAGCAGCCCCGAGGGGACAGGGGTGGCTGAAGCTTTCTTT	CASSPEGTGVAEAFF
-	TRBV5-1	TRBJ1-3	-	TGCGCCAGCAGCTTAGGGGGCTCTGGAAACACCATATATTTT	CASSLGGSGNTIYF
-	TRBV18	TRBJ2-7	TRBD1	TGTGCCAGCTCGCAGGGACAGGGCGGTCTCGAGCAGTACTTC	CASSQGQGGLEQYF
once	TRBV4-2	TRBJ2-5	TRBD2	TGTGCCAGCAGCCAAGCAGCGGGGGGGCCAGAAGAGACCCAGTACTTC	CASSQAAGGPEETQYF
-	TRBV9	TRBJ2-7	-	TGTGCCAGCAGCGTAATGGGAGGTCCAGGGGGGAACTACGAGCAGTACTTC	CASSVMGGPGGNYEQYF
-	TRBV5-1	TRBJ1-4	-	TGCGCCAGCAGCTTTAATGAAAAACTGTTTTTT	CASSFNEKLFF
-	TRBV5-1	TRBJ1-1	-	TGCGCCAGCAGCTTGGATCCGGGAAACATGAACACTGAAGCTTTCTTT	CASSLDPGNMNTEAFF
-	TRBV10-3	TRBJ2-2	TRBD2	TGTGCCATCACTGAGCGGGGGGGCCGCGGGGAGCTGTTTTTT	CAITERGGRGELFF
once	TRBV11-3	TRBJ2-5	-	TGTGCCAGCAGCTTAGTTTATCTGCTAGCAGGGGAGGAGACCCAGTACTTC	CASSLVYLLAGEETQYF
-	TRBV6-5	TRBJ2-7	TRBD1	TGTGCCAGCAGACCCTCCGGACAGGGGCCCGAGCAGTACTTC	CASRPSGQGPEQYF
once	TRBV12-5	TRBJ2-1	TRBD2	TGTGCTAGTGGTTTGGGACTAGCGGGAGTCTATGAGCAGTTCTTC	CASGLGLAGVYEQFF
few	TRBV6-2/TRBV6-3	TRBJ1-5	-	TGTGCCAGCAGTTGGGATAGCAATCAGCCCCAGCATTTT	CASSWDSNQPQHF
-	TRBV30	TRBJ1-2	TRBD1	TGTGCCTGGAGTGCCAGGGGGCGAGATGGCTACACCTTC	CAWSARGRDGYTF
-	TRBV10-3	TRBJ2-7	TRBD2	TGTGCCATCAGTGGTGCTATCGGGGGGGCGGGAGAGCAGTACTTC	CAISGAIGGAGEQYF
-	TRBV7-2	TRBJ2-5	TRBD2	TGTGCCAGCAGCTTAGATCCAGCGGGGGACCAAGAGACCCAGTACTTC	CASSLDPAGDQETQYF
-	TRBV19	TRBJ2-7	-	TGTGCCAGTAGTATAGCCGGACGGAACTCCTACGAGCAGTACTTC	CASSIAGRNSYEQYF
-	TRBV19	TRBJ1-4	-	TGTGCCAGTAGTATAAGTGGAGGGCTAAATGAAAAACTGTTTTTT	CASSISGGLNEKLFF
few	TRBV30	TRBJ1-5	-	TGTGCCTGGAGTTCCGGGCGCCCGAGAGGCCAGCCCCAGCATTTT	CAWSSGRPRGQPQHF
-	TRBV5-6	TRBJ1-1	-	TGTGCCAGCAGCCCGGGGGGCCAGGGCACTGAAGCTTTCTTT	CASSPGGQGTEAFF
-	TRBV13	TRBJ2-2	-	TGTGCCAGCAGCCTATCCTCGGCGGGGCCTAACACCGGGGAGCTGTTTTTT	CASSLSSAGPNTGELFF
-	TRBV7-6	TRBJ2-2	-	TGTGCCAGCAGCCCGCGGACGGCGAAAGGCACCGGGGAGCTGTTTTTT	CASSPRTAKGTGELFF